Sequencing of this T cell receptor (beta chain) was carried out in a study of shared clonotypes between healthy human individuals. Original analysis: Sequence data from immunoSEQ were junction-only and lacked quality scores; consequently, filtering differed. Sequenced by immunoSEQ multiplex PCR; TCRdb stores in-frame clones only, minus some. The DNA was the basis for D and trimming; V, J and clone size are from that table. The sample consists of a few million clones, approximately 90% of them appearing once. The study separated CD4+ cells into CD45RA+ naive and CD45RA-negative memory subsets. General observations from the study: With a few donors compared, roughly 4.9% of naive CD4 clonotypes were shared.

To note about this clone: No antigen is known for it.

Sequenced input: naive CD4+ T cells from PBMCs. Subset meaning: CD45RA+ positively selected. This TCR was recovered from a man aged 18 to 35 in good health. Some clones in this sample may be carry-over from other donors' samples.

This chain's CDR3 is CASSRETVLAYEQYF. The CDR3 bases are TGTGCCAGCAGTCGAGAGACCGTTTTGGCCTACGAGCAGTACTTC. The chain uses TRBV14 and TRBJ2-7, with no clear D. Deletions cut 6 bases from V and 2 bases from J, with 17 bases between. This CDR3 contains 15 residues. Germline loops: CDR1 SGHDN, CDR2 FVKESK. The full variable domain, with the rest looked up from reference TRBV14 and TRBJ2-7, is EAGVTQFPSHSVIEKGQTVTLRCDPISGHDNLYWYRRVMGKEIKFLLHFVKESKQDESGMPNNRFLAERTGGTYSTLKVQPAELEDSGVYFCASSRETVLAYEQYFGPGTRLTVT.